This T cell receptor (beta chain) was captured in a study of cytomegalovirus exposure and HLA in healthy donors. Points from the study as a whole: A previous analysis found most TCR beta V segments productive roughly 87% or roughly 30% of the time. In a later analysis, specific HLA alleles were associated with 15,000 to 20,000 TCR beta sequences at a 0.05 false discovery rate. V- and J-gene trimming of TCR beta was linked (in a later analysis) to a missense DCLRE1C variant.

The PCR used 60 Vbeta and 13 Jbeta primers. The repertoire was sequenced with immunoSEQ multiplex PCR; TCRdb's copy has only in-frame clones and lacks some. The sample has 85,000 to 130,000 clones; roughly 70% are singletons. As to this clone: The antigen is undetermined.

The donors were healthy bone marrow donors. This clonotype was obtained from a male donor in good health and CMV-seropositive. Sequenced material: PBMCs.

CDR3 protein: CASSLVPAGGGYEQYF. For the CDR3, the DNA is TGTGCCAGCAGCTTAGTGCCAGCGGGAGGCGGCTACGAGCAGTACTTC. The rearrangement joins TRBV7-2 to TRBJ2-5; 9 bases line up with TRBD2. Gene TRBJ2-7 matches the end of the DNA better, so the J call may be wrong. Germline CDR1 SGHTA, CDR2 FQGNSA. This CDR3 spans 16 amino acids.